Sequencing of this T cell receptor beta chain was carried out in a study of OX40 agonist ivuxolimab in advanced cancers. V was clipped by 0 bases and J by 7 bases, with 12 bases between them. The CDR3 length is 14 residues. CDR1 ENHRY and CDR2 SYGVKD come from the germline V gene. Here immunoSEQ multiplex PCR was the method, and the copy in TCRdb shows in-frame clones only, minus some. The sample consists of some 80,000 clones, roughly 81% of them appearing once. The sample holds a few counts of this clone. Autoimmune disease history or systemic immunosuppression excluded patients. This sequence originates from an adult with an advanced solid tumor such as melanoma, head and neck, liver or kidney cancer. This chain connects TRBV10-3 to TRBJ1-2, with a weak D call TRBD1 (5 bases). The material was CD4+ or CD8+ T cells sorted from blood, obtained in a trial of the OX40 agonist ivuxolimab. Written as DNA, the CDR3 is TGTGCCATCAGTGAGTCGATGCAGGGTGGTGGCTACACCTTC. Translating gives CAISESMQGGGYTF.